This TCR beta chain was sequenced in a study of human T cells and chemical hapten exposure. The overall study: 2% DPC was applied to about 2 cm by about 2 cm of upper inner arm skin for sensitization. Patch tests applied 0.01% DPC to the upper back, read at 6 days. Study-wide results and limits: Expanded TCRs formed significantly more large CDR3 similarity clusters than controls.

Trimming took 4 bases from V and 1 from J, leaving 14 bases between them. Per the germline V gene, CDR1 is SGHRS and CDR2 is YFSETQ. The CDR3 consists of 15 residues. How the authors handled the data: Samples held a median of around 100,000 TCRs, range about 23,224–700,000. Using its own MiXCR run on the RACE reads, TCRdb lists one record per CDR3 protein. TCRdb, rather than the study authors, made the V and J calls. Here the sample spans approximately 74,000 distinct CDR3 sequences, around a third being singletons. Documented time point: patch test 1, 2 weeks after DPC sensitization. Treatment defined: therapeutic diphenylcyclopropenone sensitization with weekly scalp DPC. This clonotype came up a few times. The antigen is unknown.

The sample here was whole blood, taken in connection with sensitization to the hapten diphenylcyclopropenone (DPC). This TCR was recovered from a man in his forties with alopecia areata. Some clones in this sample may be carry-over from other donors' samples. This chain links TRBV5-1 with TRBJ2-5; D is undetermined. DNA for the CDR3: TGCGCCAGCAGCCTGGACGGTAGGGCCCAAGAGACCCAGTACTTC. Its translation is CASSLDGRAQETQYF.